This T cell receptor beta chain was observed in a study of T cell responses to AZD1222 COVID-19 vaccine. Study outcomes and limitations: When two AZD1222 doses had been given, Spike-specific TCR breadth and depth rose. Clonal diversity was possibly underestimated, and white British individuals and females predominated among donors. Baseline testing showed seropositivity in only six AZD1222 recipients.

This clone was counted only a few times. Its antigen is unknown. The method was immunoSEQ multiplex PCR; TCRdb's version includes in-frame clones alone and lacks a portion of them. The data contain roughly 150,000 clones, approximately 90% of them seen just once; the ten biggest clones take up 1.5%. Per germline, CDR1 SGHAT and CDR2 FQNNGV. Trimming shortened V by 5 bases and J by 1 base, and 9 bases separated the two germline ends. The CDR3 extends over 13 amino acids. The chain couples TRBV11-2 to TRBJ2-7, with TRBD1 as a possible D gene (6 bases). The TCR was taken from an adult who received the AZD1222 COVID-19 vaccine. The source material was peripheral blood, sampled 28 days after the second AZD1222 dose. The CDR3 DNA reads as TGTGCCAGCAGCGGGGACAATTCCTACGAGCAGTACTTC. It encodes CASSGDNSYEQYF.